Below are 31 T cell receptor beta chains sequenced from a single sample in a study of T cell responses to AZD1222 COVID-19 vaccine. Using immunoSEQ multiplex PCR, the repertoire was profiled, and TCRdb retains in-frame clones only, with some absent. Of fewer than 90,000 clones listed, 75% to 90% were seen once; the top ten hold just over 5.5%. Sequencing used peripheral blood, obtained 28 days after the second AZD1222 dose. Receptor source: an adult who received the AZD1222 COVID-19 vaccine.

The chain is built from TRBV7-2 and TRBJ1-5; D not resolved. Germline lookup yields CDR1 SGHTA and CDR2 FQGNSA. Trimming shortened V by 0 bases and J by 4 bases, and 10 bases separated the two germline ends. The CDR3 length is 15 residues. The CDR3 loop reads CASSLAQGLNQPQHF. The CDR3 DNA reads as TGTGCCAGCAGCTTAGCGCAAGGACTTAATCAGCCCCAGCATTTT. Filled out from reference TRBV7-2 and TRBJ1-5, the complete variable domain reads GAGVSQSPSNKVTEKGKDVELRCDPISGHTALYWYRQSLGQGLEFLIYFQGNSAPDKSGLPSDRFSAERTGGSVSTLTIQRTQQEDSAVYLCASSLAQGLNQPQHFGDGTRLSIL.

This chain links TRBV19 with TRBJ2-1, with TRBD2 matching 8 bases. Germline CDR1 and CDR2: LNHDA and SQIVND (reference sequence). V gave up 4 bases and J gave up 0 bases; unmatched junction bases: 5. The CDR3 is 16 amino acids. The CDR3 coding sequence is TGTGCCAGTAGTAGTACTAGCGGTACCTCCTACAATGAGCAGTTCTTC. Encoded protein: CASSSTSGTSYNEQFF.

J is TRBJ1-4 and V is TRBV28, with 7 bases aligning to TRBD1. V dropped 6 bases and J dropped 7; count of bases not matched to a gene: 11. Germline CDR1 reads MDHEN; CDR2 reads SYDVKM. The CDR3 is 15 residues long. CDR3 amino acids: CASSPLPGGFEKLFF. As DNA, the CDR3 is TGTGCCAGCAGCCCTCTCCCAGGGGGGTTTGAAAAACTGTTTTTT.

In nucleotides, the CDR3 is TGTGCCAGCACCGAACGAGGGTCAGGAAACACCATATATTTT. It encodes CASTERGSGNTIYF. The chain is built from TRBV2 and TRBJ1-3; no definite D call. This CDR3 has 14 residues. Trimming took off 7 bases at V and 4 bases at J, with 14 bases between the two ends. CDR1 is SNHLY, CDR2 FYNNEI, per germline.

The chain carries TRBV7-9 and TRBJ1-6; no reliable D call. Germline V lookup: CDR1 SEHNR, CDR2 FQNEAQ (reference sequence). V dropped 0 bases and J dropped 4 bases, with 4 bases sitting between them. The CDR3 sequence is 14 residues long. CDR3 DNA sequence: TGTGCCAGCAGCTTAGCAGGGTATAATTCACCCCTCCACTTT. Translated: CASSLAGYNSPLHF.

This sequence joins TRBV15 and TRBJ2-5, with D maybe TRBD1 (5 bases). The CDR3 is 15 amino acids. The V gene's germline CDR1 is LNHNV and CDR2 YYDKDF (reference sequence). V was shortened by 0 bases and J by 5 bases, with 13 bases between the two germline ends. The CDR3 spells CATSRDDSYGETQYF. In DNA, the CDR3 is TGTGCCACCAGCAGAGATGACAGCTACGGGGAGACCCAGTACTTC.

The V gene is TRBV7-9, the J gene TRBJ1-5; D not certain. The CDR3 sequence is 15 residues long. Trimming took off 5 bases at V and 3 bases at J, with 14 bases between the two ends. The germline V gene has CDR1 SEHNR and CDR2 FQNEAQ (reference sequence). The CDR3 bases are TGTGCCAGCAGCCCCTGGTCCGGTGACAATCAGCCCCAGCATTTT. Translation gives CASSPWSGDNQPQHF.

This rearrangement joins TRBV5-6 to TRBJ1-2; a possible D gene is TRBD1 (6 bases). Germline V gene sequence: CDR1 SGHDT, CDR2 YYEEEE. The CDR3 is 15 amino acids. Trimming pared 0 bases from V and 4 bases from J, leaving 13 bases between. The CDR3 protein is CASSLGLQGTYGYTF. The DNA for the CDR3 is TGTGCCAGCAGCTTGGGGCTTCAGGGGACCTATGGCTACACCTTC.

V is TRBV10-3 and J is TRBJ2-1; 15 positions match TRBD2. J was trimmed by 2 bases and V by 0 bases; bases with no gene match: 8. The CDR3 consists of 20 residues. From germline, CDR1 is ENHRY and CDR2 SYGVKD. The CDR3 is CAISESPGLAGGETYNEQFF. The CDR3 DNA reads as TGTGCCATCAGTGAGTCTCCAGGACTAGCGGGGGGGGAAACCTACAATGAGCAGTTCTTC.

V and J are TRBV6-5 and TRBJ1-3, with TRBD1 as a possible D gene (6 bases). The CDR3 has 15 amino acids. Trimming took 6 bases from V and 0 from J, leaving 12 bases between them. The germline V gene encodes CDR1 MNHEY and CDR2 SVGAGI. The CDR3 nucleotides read TGTGCCAGCAGCTCTGACAGGTCCTCTGGAAACACCATATATTTT. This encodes CASSSDRSSGNTIYF.

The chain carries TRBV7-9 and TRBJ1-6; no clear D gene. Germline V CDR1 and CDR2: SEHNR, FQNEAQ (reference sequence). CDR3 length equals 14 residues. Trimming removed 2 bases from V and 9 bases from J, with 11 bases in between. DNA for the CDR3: TGTGCCAGCAGCTTACCGGGAATAAGTTCACCCCTCCACTTT. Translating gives CASSLPGISSPLHF.

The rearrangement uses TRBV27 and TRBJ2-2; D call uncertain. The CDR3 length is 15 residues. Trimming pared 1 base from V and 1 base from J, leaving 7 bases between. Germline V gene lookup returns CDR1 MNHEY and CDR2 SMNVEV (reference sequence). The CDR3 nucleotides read TGTGCCAGCAGTTTATACTTACAGAACACCGGGGAGCTGTTTTTT. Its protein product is CASSLYLQNTGELFF.

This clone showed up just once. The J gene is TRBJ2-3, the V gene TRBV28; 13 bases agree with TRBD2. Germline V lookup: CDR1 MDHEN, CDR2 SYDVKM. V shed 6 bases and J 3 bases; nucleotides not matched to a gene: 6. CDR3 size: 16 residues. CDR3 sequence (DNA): TGTGCCAGCAGCGAACTAGCGGGGGGGTGGACAGATACGCAGTATTTT. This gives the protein CASSELAGGWTDTQYF.

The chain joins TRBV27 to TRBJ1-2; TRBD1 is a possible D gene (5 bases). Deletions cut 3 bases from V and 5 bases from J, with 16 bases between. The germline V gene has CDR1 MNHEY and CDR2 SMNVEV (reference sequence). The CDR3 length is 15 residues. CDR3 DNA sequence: TGTGCCAGCAGTTTTAACGGGGCGTATCGGTATGGCTACACCTTC. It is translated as CASSFNGAYRYGYTF.

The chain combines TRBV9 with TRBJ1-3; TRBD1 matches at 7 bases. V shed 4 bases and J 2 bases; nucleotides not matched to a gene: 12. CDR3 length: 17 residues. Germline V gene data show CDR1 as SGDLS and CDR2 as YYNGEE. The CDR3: CASSLSMGQGAGNTIYF. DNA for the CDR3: TGTGCCAGCAGCTTATCCATGGGGCAGGGGGCTGGAAACACCATATATTTT.

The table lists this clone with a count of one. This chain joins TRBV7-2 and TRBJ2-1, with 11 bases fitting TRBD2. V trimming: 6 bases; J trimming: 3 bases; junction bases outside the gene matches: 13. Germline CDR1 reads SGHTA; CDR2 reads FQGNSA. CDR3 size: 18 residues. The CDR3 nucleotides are TGTGCCAGCAGATTATCCTTTAGCGGGGGGGCTTTCTACAATGAGCAGTTCTTC. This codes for CASRLSFSGGAFYNEQFF.

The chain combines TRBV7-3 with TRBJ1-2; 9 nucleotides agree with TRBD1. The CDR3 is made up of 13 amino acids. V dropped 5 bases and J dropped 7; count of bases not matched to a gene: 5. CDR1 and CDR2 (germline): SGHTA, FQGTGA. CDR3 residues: CASSPGQGFGYTF. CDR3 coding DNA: TGTGCCAGCAGCCCGGGACAGGGTTTTGGCTACACCTTC.

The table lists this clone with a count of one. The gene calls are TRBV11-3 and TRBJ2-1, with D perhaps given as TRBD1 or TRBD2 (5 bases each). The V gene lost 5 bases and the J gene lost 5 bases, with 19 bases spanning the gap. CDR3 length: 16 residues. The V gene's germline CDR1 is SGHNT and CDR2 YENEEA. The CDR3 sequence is CASSTGTDLRNNEQFF. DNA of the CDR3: TGTGCCAGCAGCACTGGGACCGACCTCCGAAACAATGAGCAGTTCTTC.

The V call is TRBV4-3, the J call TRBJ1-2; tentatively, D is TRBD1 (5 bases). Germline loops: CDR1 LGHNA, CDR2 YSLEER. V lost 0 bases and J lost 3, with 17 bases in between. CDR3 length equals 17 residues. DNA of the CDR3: TGCGCCAGCAGCCAAGATCCCAGGAGTCCGGGGGACTATGGCTACACCTTC. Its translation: CASSQDPRSPGDYGYTF.

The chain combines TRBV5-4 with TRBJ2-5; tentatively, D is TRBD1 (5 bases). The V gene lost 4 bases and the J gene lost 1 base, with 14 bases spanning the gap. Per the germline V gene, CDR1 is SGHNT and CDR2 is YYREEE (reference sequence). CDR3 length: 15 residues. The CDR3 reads CASSKAFGAQETQYF. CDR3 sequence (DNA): TGTGCCAGCAGCAAAGCTTTTGGGGCCCAAGAGACCCAGTACTTC.

The CDR3 region has the DNA TGTGCCAGCAGCCCGGACGGGACAGGGTACTATGGCTACACCTTC. This gives the protein CASSPDGTGYYGYTF. This chain joins TRBV5-4 and TRBJ1-2; 9 bases are shared with TRBD1. This CDR3 is 15 amino acids long. CDR1 and CDR2 (germline): SGHNT, YYREEE (reference sequence). The V gene end was trimmed by 4 bases and the J gene end by 3 bases; junction bases not matched to a gene: 7.

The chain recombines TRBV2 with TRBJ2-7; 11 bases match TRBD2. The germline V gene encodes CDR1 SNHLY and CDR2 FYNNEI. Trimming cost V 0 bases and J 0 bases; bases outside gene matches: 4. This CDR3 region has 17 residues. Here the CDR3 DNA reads TGTGCCAGCAGTGAAGCGCTAGCGGGGGGACTCTCCTACGAGCAGTACTTC. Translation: CASSEALAGGLSYEQYF.

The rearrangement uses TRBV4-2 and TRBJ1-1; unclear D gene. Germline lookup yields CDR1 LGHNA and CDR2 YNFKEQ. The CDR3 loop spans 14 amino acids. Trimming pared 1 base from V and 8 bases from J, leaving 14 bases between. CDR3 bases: TGTGCCAGCAGCCAAGGAGAGTTGGCCTCGGAAGCTTTCTTT. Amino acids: CASSQGELASEAFF.

CDR3 amino acids: CASSFLGGGVDTQYF. CDR3 bases: TGTGCCAGCAGCTTCTTGGGCGGGGGGGTGGATACGCAGTATTTT. The genes are TRBV11-2 and TRBJ2-3, with 9 bases lining up with TRBD2. This CDR3 region has 15 residues. V shed 3 bases, J shed 6 bases, and the junction held 7 bases outside the gene matches. CDR1 and CDR2 (germline): SGHAT, FQNNGV.

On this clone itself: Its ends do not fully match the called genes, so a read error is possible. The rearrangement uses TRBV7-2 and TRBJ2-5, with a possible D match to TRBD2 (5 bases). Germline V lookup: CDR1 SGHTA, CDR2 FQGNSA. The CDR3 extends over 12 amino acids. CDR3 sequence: CASSTPHGVKHF. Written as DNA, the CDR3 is TGTGCCAGCAGCACTCCTCACGGGGTAAAGCACTTC.

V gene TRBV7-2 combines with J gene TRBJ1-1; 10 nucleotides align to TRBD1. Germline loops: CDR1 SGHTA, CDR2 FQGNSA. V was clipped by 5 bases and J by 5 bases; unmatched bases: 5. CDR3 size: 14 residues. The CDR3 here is CASSRDRGLTEAFF. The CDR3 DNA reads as TGTGCCAGCAGCCGGGACAGGGGCCTGACTGAAGCTTTCTTT.

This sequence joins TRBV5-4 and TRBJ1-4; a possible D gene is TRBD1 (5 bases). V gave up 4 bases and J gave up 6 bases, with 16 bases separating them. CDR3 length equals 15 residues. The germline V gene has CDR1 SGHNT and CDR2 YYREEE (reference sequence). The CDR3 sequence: CASSGTGGRDEKLFF. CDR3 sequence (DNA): TGTGCCAGCAGCGGAACTGGGGGGAGGGATGAAAAACTGTTTTTT. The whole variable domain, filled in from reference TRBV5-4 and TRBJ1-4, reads ETGVTQSPTHLIKTRGQQVTLRCSSQSGHNTVSWYQQALGQGPQFIFQYYREEENGRGNFPPRFSGLQFPNYSSELNVNALELDDSALYLCASSGTGGRDEKLFFGSGTQLSVL.

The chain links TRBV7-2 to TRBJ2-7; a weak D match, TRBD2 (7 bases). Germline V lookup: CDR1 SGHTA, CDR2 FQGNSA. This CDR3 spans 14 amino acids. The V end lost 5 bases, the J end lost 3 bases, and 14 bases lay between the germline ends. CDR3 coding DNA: TGTGCCAGCAGCGGGGGGGGCGGCCTCTACGAGCAGTACTTC. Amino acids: CASSGGGGLYEQYF.

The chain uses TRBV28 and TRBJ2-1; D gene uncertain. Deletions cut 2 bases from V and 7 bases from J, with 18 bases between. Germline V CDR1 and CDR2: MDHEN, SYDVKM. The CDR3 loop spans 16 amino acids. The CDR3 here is CASSLLGPASTNEQFF. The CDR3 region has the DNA TGTGCCAGCAGTTTACTCGGCCCAGCTTCTACTAATGAGCAGTTCTTC.

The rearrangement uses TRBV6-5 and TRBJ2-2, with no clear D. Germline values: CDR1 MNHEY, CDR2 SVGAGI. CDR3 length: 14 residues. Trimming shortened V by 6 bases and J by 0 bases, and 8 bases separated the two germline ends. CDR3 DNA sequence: TGTGCCAGCAGCTACATGCCGAACACCGGGGAGCTGTTTTTT. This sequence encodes CASSYMPNTGELFF.

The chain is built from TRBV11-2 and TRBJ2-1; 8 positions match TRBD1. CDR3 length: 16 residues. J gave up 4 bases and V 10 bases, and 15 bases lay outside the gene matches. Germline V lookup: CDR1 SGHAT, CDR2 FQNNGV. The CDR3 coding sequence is TGTGCCACCACACGAGACAGGGGATTAGGGTACAATGAGCAGTTCTTC. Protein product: CATTRDRGLGYNEQFF.